These 6 T cell receptor beta chains came from one sample sequenced in a study of T cell changes during pregnancy in multiple sclerosis. Only in-frame clones appear in the TCRdb table, and some are missing; sequencing was by immunoSEQ multiplex PCR. The sample includes about 59,000 clones, 94% of them seen just once. The material was CD8+ T cells from peripheral blood mononuclear cells, obtained after pregnancy. The receptors here all came from a female donor with multiple sclerosis, enrolled in a pregnancy study.

The rearrangement joins TRBV28 to TRBJ2-2; the D gene is possibly TRBD2 (5 bases). V was clipped by 4 bases and J by 6 bases, with 12 bases between them. This CDR3 comprises 14 residues. Germline V gene sequence: CDR1 MDHEN, CDR2 SYDVKM. CDR3 DNA sequence: TGTGCCAGCAGTTCGTCAACTAGTCCCGGGGAGCTGTTTTTT. Residues: CASSSSTSPGELFF.

The chain uses TRBV28 and TRBJ2-3, with TRBD2 as a possible D gene (6 bases). With 4 bases removed from V and 6 bases from J, the gap between germline ends came to 20 bases. CDR3 length: 16 residues. Germline V gene data show CDR1 as MDHEN and CDR2 as SYDVKM. This CDR3 is CASSWPPGLQYDTQYF. DNA of the CDR3: TGTGCCAGCAGTTGGCCCCCGGGACTTCAATATGATACGCAGTATTTT.

The chain uses TRBV7-9 and TRBJ2-6; D is perhaps TRBD1 (6 bases). CDR1 is SEHNR, CDR2 FQNEAQ, per germline (reference sequence). The length of the CDR3 is 12 residues. The CDR3 DNA reads TGTAAGACAGGCTCTGGGGCCAACGTCCTGACTTTC. Protein: CKTGSGANVLTF.

The chain joins TRBV6-4 to TRBJ2-7; 11 bases line up with TRBD1. Germline V lookup: CDR1 MRHNA, CDR2 SNTAGT. There are 14 residues in the CDR3. Losses at the gene ends were 10 bases for V and 6 bases for J; bases not matched to a gene: 11. The CDR3 nucleotides read TGTGCCACCAGAGGGACAGGGGGGTCATCCGAGCAGTACTTC. It specifies CATRGTGGSSEQYF.

The chain has TRBV9 and TRBJ2-1, with 9 bases fitting TRBD2. This CDR3 comprises 15 residues. Germline assignment: CDR1 SGDLS and CDR2 YYNGEE. Trimming removed 3 bases from V and 0 bases from J; junction bases left unmatched: 1. This CDR3 is CASSASGASYNEQFF. The CDR3 DNA sequence: TGTGCCAGCAGCGCTAGCGGGGCCTCCTACAATGAGCAGTTCTTC.

The count of this clone is one. V gene TRBV7-6 combines with J gene TRBJ1-1, with 8 bases lining up with TRBD1. Germline V gene data show CDR1 as SGHVS and CDR2 as FNYEAQ. With 1 base clipped from V and 0 bases from J, the junction kept 4 bases outside the gene matches. The CDR3 length is 16 residues. The CDR3 DNA sequence: TGTGCCAGCAGCTTAGGACAGGGGAGCATGAACACTGAAGCTTTCTTT. This sequence encodes CASSLGQGSMNTEAFF.